These 8 T cell receptor beta chains originate from one sample sequenced in a study of blood T cell repertoires in COVID-19 (TCRdb year 2020). Library prep was done by the immunoSEQ multiplex PCR assay. TCRdb retrieved this table from immuneACCESS and kept in-frame rearrangements only. Not all clones are present; in checked studies, unresolved V genes account for under half, and no reason is known for the remainder. Present in this sample are roughly 87,000 clones, about nine tenths of which were seen just once. Approximately 0.5% of the sample is in the top ten clones. Sequences were obtained from peripheral blood. The receptor source for this set is a man in his 60s with acute or convalescent COVID-19.

This clone was recorded once. CDR3: CASSQHSCGSEQYF. The CDR3 DNA reads as TGCGCCAGCAGTCAACATAGCTGCGGGAGCGAGCAGTACTTC. The chain employs TRBV23-1 and TRBJ2-7; 7 bases align to TRBD2. TRBV23-1 is classed as an ORF, of uncertain function. The J segment lost 6 bases and the V segment lost 2 bases, leaving 7 bases of the junction unmatched. This CDR3 is 14 amino acids long.

The chain links TRBV29-1 to TRBJ1-2; 10 nucleotides line up with TRBD1. Germline V gene sequence: CDR1 SQVTM, CDR2 ANQGSEA. V lost 7 bases, J lost 7 bases, and 9 bases stayed unmatched. CDR3 length: 13 residues. The DNA for the CDR3 is TGCAGCGCAAGGACAGGGGGGATCTCTGGCTACACCTTC. Protein product: CSARTGGISGYTF.

V gene TRBV7-2 combines with J gene TRBJ2-5, with D unresolved. CDR1 SGHTA and CDR2 FQGNSA come from the germline V gene. V lost 2 bases and J lost 0, with 4 bases in between. This CDR3 region has 13 residues. This CDR3 is CASSLQYQETQYF. CDR3 bases: TGTGCCAGCAGCTTACAGTACCAAGAGACCCAGTACTTC. The variable domain in full, with the rest retrieved from reference TRBV7-2 and TRBJ2-5, is GAGVSQSPSNKVTEKGKDVELRCDPISGHTALYWYRQSLGQGLEFLIYFQGNSAPDKSGLPSDRFSAERTGGSVSTLTIQRTQQEDSAVYLCASSLQYQETQYFGPGTRLLVL.

The chain combines TRBV18 with TRBJ1-4, with 8 bases lining up with TRBD1. J gave up 7 bases and V 3 bases, and 7 bases lay outside the gene matches. The germline V gene encodes CDR1 KGHSH and CDR2 LQKENI. The CDR3 has 15 amino acids. The CDR3 is CASSPGQGSSEKLFF. The CDR3 nucleotides read TGTGCCAGCTCACCCGGACAGGGATCGAGTGAAAAACTGTTTTTT. Supplemented by reference TRBV18 and TRBJ1-4, the full variable domain reads NAGVMQNPRHLVRRRGQEARLRCSPMKGHSHVYWYRQLPEEGLKFMVYLQKENIIDESGMPKERFSAEFPKEGPSILRIQQVVRGDSAAYFCASSPGQGSSEKLFFGSGTQLSVL.

The rearrangement joins TRBV19 to TRBJ1-5; 7 nucleotides align to TRBD1. With V trimmed by 3 bases and J by 4 bases, 9 bases remained unmatched. The CDR3 runs 16 residues. Germline V gives CDR1 LNHDA, CDR2 SQIVND (reference sequence). In DNA form, the CDR3 reads TGTGCCAGTAGTATCTACACAGGGGTAAAGAATCAGCCCCAGCATTTT. Encoded protein: CASSIYTGVKNQPQHF.

There are a few counts of this clone. The chain joins TRBV7-9 to TRBJ1-1, with 8 bases matching TRBD1. The CDR3 spans 15 residues. V gave up 5 bases and J gave up 6 bases; unmatched junction bases: 11. Germline lookup yields CDR1 SEHNR and CDR2 FQNEAQ (reference sequence). CDR3 loop: CASSQEGTGGSEAFF. In DNA, the CDR3 is TGTGCCAGCAGCCAGGAGGGGACAGGCGGGTCTGAAGCTTTCTTT.

The V gene is TRBV6-6, the J gene TRBJ1-2, with 10 bases identical to TRBD1. CDR3 length equals 14 residues. V lost 2 bases to trimming and J lost 7 bases; unmatched junction nucleotides: 4. Germline assignment: CDR1 MNHNY and CDR2 SVGAGI (reference sequence). The CDR3 here is CASSYGGQGSGYTF. CDR3 in DNA: TGTGCCAGCAGTTACGGGGGACAGGGGAGTGGCTACACCTTC.

The chain is built from TRBV6-5 and TRBJ1-6, with 7 bases fitting TRBD1. Germline CDR1 reads MNHEY; CDR2 reads SVGAGI. This CDR3 contains 13 residues. The V segment lost 6 bases and the J segment 10 bases; nucleotides outside the gene matches: 6. This chain's CDR3 is CASRATGVSPLHF. CDR3 sequence (DNA): TGTGCCAGCAGGGCTACAGGGGTATCACCCCTCCACTTT.